A selection of T cell receptor beta chains follows, all from one sample in a study of OX40 agonist ivuxolimab in advanced cancers. Generated by immunoSEQ multiplex PCR, the TCRdb table keeps only in-frame clones and is missing some. This sample yields 98,000 or so clones, of which approximately 91% are seen a single time; roughly 0.8% belongs to the top ten. Sample: CD4+ or CD8+ T cells sorted from blood, taken in a trial of the OX40 agonist ivuxolimab. The origin of the receptors is an adult with an advanced solid tumor such as melanoma, head and neck, liver or kidney cancer. Both conserved end residues are part of each CDR3. The order of the fields is CDR3 length, V gene, J gene, clone size, D gene, CDR3 protein, CDR3 DNA. The D gene is left open where the match is weak. Size is stated for part of the rows, as once, few or many counts, or as a class when the clone is expanded.

cdr3_length: 16
v_call: TRBV5-1
j_call: TRBJ1-3
clone_size: NA
d_call: NA
cdr3_aa: CASSLEGTFSGNTIYF
cdr3_nt: TGCGCCAGCAGCTTGGAAGGGACCTTCTCTGGAAACACCATATATTTT

cdr3_length: 16
v_call: TRBV7-9
j_call: TRBJ1-4
clone_size: NA
d_call: TRBD1
cdr3_aa: CASSLGQGASNEKLFF
cdr3_nt: TGTGCCAGCAGCTTGGGACAGGGGGCATCTAATGAAAAACTGTTTTTT

cdr3_length: 17
v_call: TRBV6-1
j_call: TRBJ1-5
clone_size: NA
d_call: NA
cdr3_aa: CASSGKDVLFGNQPQHF
cdr3_nt: TGTGCCAGCAGTGGGAAGGACGTTCTTTTTGGCAATCAGCCCCAGCATTTT

cdr3_length: 16
v_call: TRBV5-8
j_call: TRBJ1-5
clone_size: NA
d_call: NA
cdr3_aa: CASSLDYFGRDQPQHF
cdr3_nt: TGTGCCAGCAGCTTGGATTACTTTGGGCGAGACCAGCCCCAGCATTTT

cdr3_length: 16
v_call: TRBV18
j_call: TRBJ2-7
clone_size: NA
d_call: TRBD2
cdr3_aa: CASSPSGRAVRYEQYF
cdr3_nt: TGTGCCAGCTCTCCTAGCGGGAGGGCCGTTAGGTACGAGCAGTACTTC

cdr3_length: 17
v_call: TRBV28
j_call: TRBJ2-1
clone_size: NA
d_call: TRBD1
cdr3_aa: CASRKDRGQLTYNEQFF
cdr3_nt: TGTGCCAGCAGGAAGGACAGGGGACAACTAACCTACAATGAGCAGTTCTTC

cdr3_length: 12
v_call: TRBV5-1
j_call: TRBJ2-7
clone_size: NA
d_call: NA
cdr3_aa: CASSRQENEQYF
cdr3_nt: TGCGCCAGCAGCCGCCAGGAAAACGAGCAGTACTTC

cdr3_length: 13
v_call: TRBV10-3
j_call: TRBJ2-1
clone_size: NA
d_call: NA
cdr3_aa: CAISKTGANEQFF
cdr3_nt: TGTGCCATCAGCAAGACAGGAGCCAATGAGCAGTTCTTC

cdr3_length: 13
v_call: TRBV19
j_call: TRBJ1-2
clone_size: NA
d_call: NA
cdr3_aa: CASSIEPQYGYTF
cdr3_nt: TGTGCCAGTAGTATAGAGCCCCAATATGGCTACACCTTC

cdr3_length: 15
v_call: TRBV10-3
j_call: TRBJ1-5
clone_size: NA
d_call: NA
cdr3_aa: CAISMRGGSNQPQHF
cdr3_nt: TGTGCCATCAGCATGCGCGGGGGTAGCAATCAGCCCCAGCATTTT

cdr3_length: 15
v_call: TRBV2
j_call: TRBJ2-2
clone_size: few
d_call: NA
cdr3_aa: CASRQGGANTGELFF
cdr3_nt: TGTGCCAGCAGACAAGGCGGGGCGAACACCGGGGAGCTGTTTTTT

cdr3_length: 16
v_call: TRBV15
j_call: TRBJ2-2
clone_size: NA
d_call: TRBD2
cdr3_aa: CATSGRMGAGGGELFF
cdr3_nt: TGTGCCACCAGCGGTAGGATGGGAGCGGGAGGCGGGGAGCTGTTTTTT

cdr3_length: 15
v_call: TRBV18
j_call: TRBJ2-1
clone_size: NA
d_call: TRBD2
cdr3_aa: CASSPGLAGYNEQFF
cdr3_nt: TGTGCCAGCTCGCCGGGACTAGCGGGCTACAATGAGCAGTTCTTC

cdr3_length: 16
v_call: TRBV7-2
j_call: TRBJ2-2
clone_size: once
d_call: NA
cdr3_aa: CASSLYSGANTGELFF
cdr3_nt: TGTGCCAGCAGCTTGTACTCGGGAGCGAACACCGGGGAGCTGTTTTTT

cdr3_length: 15
v_call: TRBV18
j_call: TRBJ2-7
clone_size: few
d_call: TRBD2
cdr3_aa: CASSPAGGPLYEQYF
cdr3_nt: TGTGCCAGCTCACCAGCGGGAGGGCCTTTATACGAGCAGTACTTC

cdr3_length: 15
v_call: TRBV5-1
j_call: TRBJ2-5
clone_size: NA
d_call: NA
cdr3_aa: CASSLAGTVQETQYF
cdr3_nt: TGCGCCAGCAGCTTGGCCGGGACGGTGCAAGAGACCCAGTACTTC

cdr3_length: 16
v_call: TRBV6-1
j_call: TRBJ2-2
clone_size: NA
d_call: TRBD2
cdr3_aa: CASSAGTSGSAGELFF
cdr3_nt: TGTGCCAGCAGTGCCGGGACTAGCGGGAGTGCCGGGGAGCTGTTTTTT

cdr3_length: 18
v_call: TRBV9
j_call: TRBJ2-5
clone_size: NA
d_call: TRBD2
cdr3_aa: CASSVGTSGSLGPETQYF
cdr3_nt: TGTGCCAGCAGCGTGGGGACTAGCGGGAGTTTAGGGCCGGAGACCCAGTACTTC

cdr3_length: 13
v_call: TRBV6-1
j_call: TRBJ1-2
clone_size: NA
d_call: NA
cdr3_aa: CASSETERSGYTF
cdr3_nt: TGTGCCAGCAGTGAAACGGAACGGAGTGGCTACACCTTC

cdr3_length: 12
v_call: TRBV2
j_call: TRBJ2-5
clone_size: NA
d_call: NA
cdr3_aa: CASKGQQETQYF
cdr3_nt: TGTGCCAGCAAGGGCCAGCAAGAGACCCAGTACTTC

cdr3_length: 15
v_call: TRBV9
j_call: TRBJ2-3
clone_size: once
d_call: TRBD2
cdr3_aa: CASSVGLAGEYTQYF
cdr3_nt: TGTGCCAGCAGCGTCGGACTAGCGGGAGAGTATACGCAGTATTTT

cdr3_length: 15
v_call: TRBV5-1
j_call: TRBJ2-1
clone_size: NA
d_call: TRBD1
cdr3_aa: CASSPQGSSYNEQFF
cdr3_nt: TGCGCCAGCAGCCCACAGGGGAGCTCCTACAATGAGCAGTTCTTC

cdr3_length: 10
v_call: TRBV29-1
j_call: TRBJ2-3
clone_size: NA
d_call: NA
cdr3_aa: CSVAQETQYF
cdr3_nt: TGCAGCGTTGCTCAAGAGACGCAGTATTTT

cdr3_length: 13
v_call: TRBV29-1
j_call: TRBJ1-1
clone_size: NA
d_call: NA
cdr3_aa: CSVQVTLNTEAFF
cdr3_nt: TGCAGCGTTCAGGTTACTTTGAACACTGAAGCTTTCTTT